This is a list of T cell receptor beta chains from one sample in a study of a mutant IDH1 vaccine in newly diagnosed glioma. Their recognized antigens are unknown. Method: immunoSEQ multiplex PCR; TCRdb's copy keeps in-frame clones and lacks some. The sample carries fewer than 40,000 clones, around 58% recorded once. The sample consisted of PBMCs, taken from a glioma patient whose treatment included an IDH1 peptide vaccine. These TCRs come from a woman under 30 with glioma. CDR3s include the opening cysteine and the closing phenylalanine or tryptophan. Each record gives: V gene, clone size, CDR3 length, D gene, J gene, CDR3 protein, CDR3 DNA. The D gene is left open where the match is weak. Clone size is stated in some rows and not others, as once, few, many or a class when expanded.

V: TRBV27; size: few; length: 11; D: .; J: TRBJ1-5; CDR3: CARWGVQPQHF; DNA: TGTGCCAGGTGGGGAGTTCAGCCCCAGCATTTT
V: TRBV19; size: .; length: 14; D: .; J: TRBJ1-6; CDR3: CASSVSNYNSPLHF; DNA: TGTGCCAGTAGCGTCAGCAACTATAATTCACCCCTCCACTTT
V: TRBV6-1; size: .; length: 15; D: .; J: TRBJ1-2; CDR3: CASSEAGDLTRGYTF; DNA: TGTGCCAGCAGTGAAGCGGGAGACCTTACCAGGGGCTACACCTTC
V: TRBV7-2; size: .; length: 14; D: .; J: TRBJ2-5; CDR3: CASSLAGVSETQYF; DNA: TGTGCCAGCAGCTTAGCGGGAGTGAGCGAGACCCAGTACTTC
V: TRBV14; size: .; length: 14; D: TRBD1; J: TRBJ1-2; CDR3: CASSPTGEGYGYTF; DNA: TGTGCCAGCAGCCCAACAGGGGAGGGCTATGGCTACACCTTC
V: TRBV30; size: .; length: 14; D: TRBD1; J: TRBJ1-4; CDR3: CAWRIQGAAEKLFF; DNA: TGTGCCTGGAGAATACAGGGGGCGGCTGAAAAACTGTTTTTT
V: TRBV7-3; size: few; length: 15; D: .; J: TRBJ1-2; CDR3: CASRPGGASAYGYTF; DNA: TGTGCCAGCCGACCGGGGGGGGCAAGTGCCTATGGCTACACCTTC
V: TRBV5-1; size: .; length: 18; D: .; J: TRBJ1-4; CDR3: CASSLAAVYSSTNEKLFF; DNA: TGCGCCAGCAGCTTGGCCGCGGTATATAGCTCAACTAATGAAAAACTGTTTTTT
V: TRBV2; size: few; length: 14; D: .; J: TRBJ1-5; CDR3: CASSETGFNQPQHF; DNA: TGTGCCAGCAGTGAAACAGGGTTCAATCAGCCCCAGCATTTT
V: TRBV28; size: once; length: 17; D: TRBD1; J: TRBJ2-1; CDR3: CASSDAGGPSSYNEQFF; DNA: TGTGCCAGCAGTGATGCAGGGGGTCCGAGCTCCTACAATGAGCAGTTCTTC
V: TRBV19; size: .; length: 13; D: .; J: TRBJ2-1; CDR3: CATQGERLNEQFF; DNA: TGTGCCACCCAAGGAGAGCGGTTGAATGAGCAGTTCTTC
V: TRBV6-5; size: few; length: 14; D: TRBD1; J: TRBJ1-1; CDR3: CASSYRTGSTEAFF; DNA: TGTGCCAGCAGTTATCGGACAGGCAGCACTGAAGCTTTCTTT
V: TRBV5-6; size: few; length: 13; D: .; J: TRBJ2-2; CDR3: CASSFSSAGELFF; DNA: TGTGCCAGCAGCTTCTCGTCTGCCGGGGAGCTGTTTTTT
V: TRBV30; size: .; length: 15; D: TRBD1; J: TRBJ1-5; CDR3: CAWSEETGVNQPQHF; DNA: TGTGCCTGGAGTGAAGAGACAGGGGTAAATCAGCCCCAGCATTTT
V: TRBV14; size: .; length: 13; D: .; J: TRBJ2-7; CDR3: CASSQSRAYEQYF; DNA: TGTGCCAGCAGCCAAAGCCGGGCCTACGAGCAGTACTTC
V: TRBV30; size: .; length: 11; D: .; J: TRBJ2-7; CDR3: CAWSDTYEQYF; DNA: TGTGCCTGGAGTGATACCTACGAGCAGTACTTC
V: TRBV6-5; size: .; length: 11; D: .; J: TRBJ1-1; CDR3: CASSSRDQAFF; DNA: TGTGCCAGCAGCTCTAGGGACCAAGCTTTCTTT
V: TRBV2; size: .; length: 15; D: .; J: TRBJ1-1; CDR3: CASSGFAGWRTEAFF; DNA: TGTGCCAGCAGTGGGTTCGCAGGGTGGCGGACTGAAGCTTTCTTT
V: TRBV7-2; size: .; length: 16; D: .; J: TRBJ2-1; CDR3: CASSLLGPLSYNEQFF; DNA: TGTGCCAGCAGCTTACTGGGGCCACTTTCCTACAATGAGCAGTTCTTC
V: TRBV14; size: .; length: 13; D: TRBD1; J: TRBJ1-2; CDR3: CASRTGGNYGYTF; DNA: TGTGCCAGCAGGACAGGGGGAAATTATGGCTACACCTTC